This T cell receptor beta chain was captured in a study of blood T cells in healthy people across ages. The use of a sample-barcoded 5' primer and a J-beta primer mix characterized a second PCR of 7 to 11 cycles. TCRdb fed the 5' RACE reads into MiXCR, producing one record per CDR3 protein. This sample has 1.5 million to 2 million distinct CDR3 sequences, with 28% found just once. The CDR3 extends over 11 amino acids. Germline V lookup: CDR1 SNHLY, CDR2 FYNNEI. Between the trimmed V and J ends, which lost 7 bases and 2 bases, there was a span of 6 bases. The TCR was taken from a woman in her twenties or thirties in good health. Sequenced input: blood. The rearrangement uses TRBV2 and TRBJ2-7; D is unresolved. CDR3 nucleotide sequence: TGTGCCAGCACACCCACCTACGAGCAGTACTTC. It codes for CASTPTYEQYF.